This TCR beta chain derives from a study of OX40 agonist ivuxolimab in advanced cancers. Whole-study findings and limits: Individuals who were partial responders at 0.1-3.0 mg/kg had clonal expansion that ranked among the lowest.

Worth noting for this clone: Its specificity is not known.

Repertoires were generated with immunoSEQ multiplex PCR, while TCRdb's copy carries only in-frame clones and drops some. The sample includes over 80,000 clones, roughly 90% of them seen just once. Sequencing used CD4+ or CD8+ T cells sorted from blood, obtained in a trial of the OX40 agonist ivuxolimab. This sequence originates from an adult with an advanced solid tumor such as melanoma, head and neck, liver or kidney cancer.

CDR3 sequence reads: CAWSCEGRRAFF. The CDR3 DNA sequence: TGTGCCTGGAGTTGTGAGGGGCGCCGGGCTTTCTTT. The chain joins TRBV30 to TRBJ1-1; tentatively, D is TRBD1 (5 bases). The V gene lost 2 bases and the J gene lost 11 bases, with 15 bases spanning the gap. Germline V gives CDR1 GTSNPN, CDR2 SVGIG (reference sequence). This CDR3 is built from 12 residues.